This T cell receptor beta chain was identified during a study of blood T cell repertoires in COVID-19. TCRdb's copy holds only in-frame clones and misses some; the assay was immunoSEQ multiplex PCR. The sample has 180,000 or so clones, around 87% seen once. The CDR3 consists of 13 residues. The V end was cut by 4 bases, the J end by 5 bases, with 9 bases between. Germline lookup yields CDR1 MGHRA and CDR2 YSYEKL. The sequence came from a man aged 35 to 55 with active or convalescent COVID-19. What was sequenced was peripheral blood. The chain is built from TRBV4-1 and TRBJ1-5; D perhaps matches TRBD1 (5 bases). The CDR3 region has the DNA TGCGCCAGCAGCCCTACAGGCGATCAGCCCCAGCATTTT. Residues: CASSPTGDQPQHF.